This T cell receptor (beta chain) was sequenced in a study of human T cells and chemical hapten exposure. Background on the study: Donors were sensitized with 2% DPC on the upper inner arm. Findings and limits, study-wide: No shift was seen in TCRs above 1 in 1000 frequency with DPC sensitization.

CDR1 is MNHEY, CDR2 SVGAGI, per germline. The CDR3 is 14 residues long. Trimming left V 3 bases short and J 1 base short, with 8 bases between. The library tagged individual cDNA molecules with unique molecular identifiers. A single record per CDR3 protein comes from TCRdb applying MiXCR to the RACE reads. The sample yields tens of thousands of distinct CDR3 sequences, over 9% seen once. This clonotype was recorded many times. As yet, its antigen is unknown. Time point: pre-sensitization, week 0. Described treatment: therapeutic diphenylcyclopropenone sensitization with weekly scalp DPC. Total RNA extraction was carried out from unfractionated whole blood.

The chain couples TRBV6-5 to TRBJ2-3; D remains ambiguous. Sequencing used whole blood, obtained in connection with sensitization to the hapten diphenylcyclopropenone (DPC). The source is a man aged 50 to 60 with alopecia areata. Some clones in this sample may be carry-over from other donors' samples. For the CDR3, the DNA is TGTGCCAGCAGTTATTTTGGGGGCACAGATACGCAGTATTTT. Translation: CASSYFGGTDTQYF.